The clone carrying this T cell receptor beta chain was seen only a few times. Its matching antigen is unknown. The sample comes from a study of response to subunit inactivated influenza vaccine. Study observations and caveats: Authors suggested that a seasonal influenza vaccination recruits few new T cells each time.

Trimming pared 2 bases from V and 3 bases from J, leaving 20 bases between. Looked up from germline, CDR1 is ENHRY and CDR2 is SYGVKD. This CDR3 has 17 amino acids. One entry per CDR3 protein results from TCRdb running MiXCR on the RT-PCR reads. The table has about 310,000 distinct CDR3 sequences, 21% seen once; the top ten hold 9.5% to 13%. This clonotype originated in a man aged 50-75 years who received an inactivated influenza vaccine. The sample here was PBMCs from blood, taken less than 22 months after vaccination. The chain recombines TRBV10-3 with TRBJ2-7; TRBD2 might be the D (7 bases). CDR3 region: CAISERGAPPLGYEQYF. The DNA of the CDR3 is TGTGCCATCAGTGAGCGGGGGGCACCCCCCCTAGGCTACGAGCAGTACTTC.